The 29 T cell receptor beta chains below come from one sample, sequenced in a study of T cells in Graves' hyperthyroidism and ophthalmopathy. Amplification of TCR beta CDR3 regions was performed using RNA transcripts as template. First-round RT-PCR of the TCR CDR3 relied on the HTBI primer set. TCRdb reanalysed the multiplex PCR reads using MiXCR and keeps one entry per CDR3 protein. The sample includes about 840,000 distinct CDR3 sequences, 38% of them seen just once. Sample: blood. The receptors were sampled from a young man with Graves' hyperthyroidism.

Worth noting for this clonotype: One base away lies a much larger clone, so this may be a sequencing read error. V and J are TRBV2 and TRBJ1-4; D is unresolved. This CDR3 comprises 11 residues. V was trimmed by 6 bases and J by 15 bases, leaving 14 bases between them. From germline, CDR1 is SNHLY and CDR2 FYNNEI. In DNA, the CDR3 is TGTGCCAGCAGATTGTCCGGGCGGATGTTTTTT. It yields the protein CASRLSGRMFF.

In this sample, this clonotype turned up many times. The CDR3 here is CASSLLGRRTPEGETQYF. The CDR3 DNA is TGTGCCAGCAGCTTATTGGGTCGGCGGACCCCCGAGGGGGAGACCCAGTACTTC. This chain connects TRBV7-8 to TRBJ2-5; the D call may be TRBD1 or TRBD2 (5 bases each). The germline CDR1 and CDR2 sequences are SGHVS and FQNEAQ. The CDR3 spans 18 residues. Trimming removed 2 bases at V and 5 bases at J, with 24 bases between. Drawing the rest from reference TRBV7-8 and TRBJ2-5, the complete variable domain is GAGVSQSPRYKVAKRGQDVALRCDPISGHVSLFWYQQALGQGPEFLTYFQNEAQLDKSGLPSDRFFAERPEGSVSTLKIQRTQQEDSAVYLCASSLLGRRTPEGETQYFGPGTRLLVL.

The V call is TRBV7-2, the J call TRBJ2-7, with no clear D. Per the germline V gene, CDR1 is SGHTA and CDR2 is FQGNSA. The CDR3 is made up of 14 amino acids. V lost 2 bases and J 5 bases, leaving 13 bases between the germline ends. CDR3 sequence reads: CASSLMVGPNEQYF. Here the CDR3 DNA reads TGTGCCAGCAGCTTAATGGTGGGTCCCAACGAGCAGTACTTC.

The chain employs TRBV12-3 or TRBV12-4 and TRBJ1-1; D is unresolved. The CDR3 loop spans 13 amino acids. Trimming cost V 1 base and J 3 bases, with 6 bases left between them. Written as DNA, the CDR3 is TGTGCCAGCAGTTTAGTTATGGACACTGAAGCTTTCTTT. It specifies CASSLVMDTEAFF.

Regarding this clonotype: A much larger clone differs by one base, so this may be a read error. The rearrangement uses TRBV7-9 and TRBJ2-5; 9 bases map to TRBD1. The CDR3 covers 14 residues. Per the germline V gene, CDR1 is SEHNR and CDR2 is FQNEAQ (reference sequence). CDR3 amino acids: CASSTPDRGEAQYF. CDR3 DNA sequence: TGTGCCAGCAGCACTCCGGACAGGGGAGAGGCCCAGTACTTC.

This clonotype was counted at least ten times. The rearrangement uses TRBV29-1 and TRBJ2-7, with D possibly called TRBD1 or TRBD2 (7 bases each). The V gene lost 5 bases and the J gene lost 7 bases, with 12 bases spanning the gap. The CDR3 runs to 11 residues. CDR1 SQVTM and CDR2 ANQGSEA come from the germline V gene. CDR3 loop: CSVNRGGEQYF. The DNA for the CDR3 is TGCAGCGTTAACAGGGGAGGGGAGCAGTACTTC.

A remark on this clonotype: A much larger clone differs by one base, so this may be a read error. The CDR3 region has the DNA TGTGCCAGCAGCTTTGAACAGACTGAAAAACTGTTTTTT. Protein sequence: CASSFEQTEKLFF. This chain links TRBV7-6 with TRBJ1-4; D uncertain. The V end lost 3 bases, the J end lost 7 bases, and 9 bases lay between the germline ends. CDR1 is SGHVS and CDR2 is FNYEAQ in the germline V gene. This CDR3 has 13 amino acids.

Points on this clonotype: A read error is possible here, since a much larger clone lies one base away. The chain has TRBV2 and TRBJ1-2, with 8 bases that match TRBD1. This CDR3 has 14 residues. CDR1 is SNHLY and CDR2 is FYNNEI in the germline V gene. In DNA form, the CDR3 reads TGTGCCAGCAGCCAGGGGGCATCTAACTATGACTACACCTTC. Its protein is CASSQGASNYDYTF.

The table lists this clonotype with a few counts. This chain connects TRBV12-3 or TRBV12-4 to TRBJ2-6, with D possibly being TRBD1 (5 bases). The CDR3 is 15 amino acids. V was cut by 1 base and J by 3 bases, with 7 bases left in between. The CDR3 loop is CASSLGQFGANVLTF. The CDR3, as DNA: TGTGCCAGCAGTTTAGGACAGTTTGGGGCCAACGTCCTGACTTTC.

This clonotype was seen many times. V usage is TRBV9 and J usage is TRBJ2-5, with D uncertain. The CDR3 is made up of 13 amino acids. V was shortened by 4 bases and J by 5 bases, with 12 bases between the two germline ends. From germline, CDR1 is SGDLS and CDR2 YYNGEE. CDR3 DNA sequence: TGTGCCAGCAGCATAGACATACATGAGACCCAGTACTTC. Protein: CASSIDIHETQYF.

The chain employs TRBV5-1 and TRBJ1-2; D remains unclear. Germline V gene lookup returns CDR1 SGHRS and CDR2 YFSETQ. The V gene lost 4 bases and the J gene lost 8 bases, with 18 bases spanning the gap. This CDR3 is 14 amino acids long. CDR3 coding DNA: TGCGCCAGCAGCCCACGGTCCTCCAGGCGGGGCTACACCTTC. Translation gives CASSPRSSRRGYTF.

A few counts support this clonotype. The chain couples TRBV12-5 to TRBJ2-5; TRBD1 matches 8 bases. Germline-derived CDR1 and CDR2 are LGHNT and FRNRAP. The CDR3 covers 13 residues. V dropped 6 bases and J dropped 3; count of bases not matched to a gene: 3. In DNA, the CDR3 is TGTGCTAGTGGCACGGGACAGGAAGAGACCCAGTACTTC. Encoded protein: CASGTGQEETQYF.

This clonotype was observed many times. The rearrangement joins TRBV20-1 to TRBJ2-7; no reliable D call. The CDR3 runs to 12 residues. V was pared by 3 bases and J by 2 bases, with 8 bases between. Per the germline V gene, CDR1 is DFQATT and CDR2 is SNEGSKA (reference sequence). DNA for the CDR3: TGCAGTGCTAGGTCAGACACCTACGAGCAGTACTTC. The encoded protein is CSARSDTYEQYF.

This clonotype appeared a few times. The chain has TRBV12-3 or TRBV12-4 and TRBJ2-7; tentatively, D is TRBD1 (6 bases). The CDR3 runs to 14 residues. The V end was cut by 5 bases, the J end by 3 bases, with 14 bases between. In DNA form, the CDR3 reads TGTGCCAGCAGTCATAGGACAGCTTTCTACGAGCAGTACTTC. Its translation is CASSHRTAFYEQYF.

This clonotype occurred many times. The chain links TRBV9 to TRBJ1-4; D call uncertain. Germline V gives CDR1 SGDLS, CDR2 YYNGEE. V was shortened by 3 bases and J by 0 bases, with 12 bases between the two germline ends. This CDR3 is built from 16 residues. The CDR3 DNA reads TGTGCCAGCAGCGCCAGCCCTGGTACAACTAATGAAAAACTGTTTTTT. Translating gives CASSASPGTTNEKLFF.

V usage is TRBV12-3 or TRBV12-4 and J usage is TRBJ2-5, with D perhaps matching TRBD1 (5 bases). The CDR3 has 13 residues. V lost 7 bases and J 1 base, leaving 10 bases between the germline ends. The CDR3 region is CASTEQVQETQYF. The DNA for the CDR3 is TGTGCCAGCACCGAACAGGTCCAAGAGACCCAGTACTTC.

V and J are TRBV15 and TRBJ2-1; D unresolved. Deletions cut 5 bases from V and 8 bases from J, with 19 bases between. The CDR3 length is 15 residues. Looked up from germline, CDR1 is LNHNV and CDR2 is YYDKDF (reference sequence). The CDR3 coding sequence is TGTGCCACCAGCCCTCCCCGCCGAGGATGGGATGAGCAGTTCTTC. Protein: CATSPPRRGWDEQFF.

This clonotype was detected ten times or more. The V and J genes are TRBV2 and TRBJ1-3, with a weak D call TRBD1 (5 bases). This CDR3 region has 14 residues. The germline V and J ends were trimmed by 2 bases and 8 bases, with 13 bases remaining between them. CDR1 and CDR2 (germline): SNHLY, FYNNEI. The CDR3 sequence: CASSEYSLGDTIYF. CDR3 coding DNA: TGTGCCAGCAGTGAATATTCCTTGGGGGACACCATATATTTT.

The chain recombines TRBV12-3 or TRBV12-4 with TRBJ1-2; perhaps TRBD1 as D (5 bases). The V end was cut by 3 bases, the J end by 3 bases, with 11 bases between. The CDR3 sequence is 14 residues long. DNA of the CDR3: TGTGCCAGCAGTTTTGGGGCTGCTTACTATGGCTACACCTTC. It codes for CASSFGAAYYGYTF.

This sequence joins TRBV7-2 and TRBJ2-7; 10 bases align to TRBD1. This CDR3 contains 14 residues. V dropped 7 bases and J dropped 3; count of bases not matched to a gene: 6. Germline lookup yields CDR1 SGHTA and CDR2 FQGNSA. This CDR3 is CASTPTGGGYEQYF. The CDR3 bases are TGTGCCAGCACCCCGACAGGGGGCGGCTACGAGCAGTACTTC.

CDR3 region: CASSLLKVTSSSGANVLTF. The CDR3, as DNA: TGCGCCAGCAGCTTGCTTAAGGTCACCTCGAGCTCTGGGGCCAACGTCCTGACTTTC. The V call is TRBV5-1, the J call TRBJ2-6; D is uncertain. The CDR3 contains 19 residues. Germline V gene lookup returns CDR1 SGHRS and CDR2 YFSETQ. Trimming removed 1 base from V and 0 bases from J, with 17 bases in between.

Many counts were recorded for this clonotype. The J gene is TRBJ2-7, the V gene TRBV25-1; D possibly corresponds to TRBD1 (6 bases). The CDR3 runs 14 residues. V lost 4 bases and J lost 0, with 10 bases in between. Germline V gene sequence: CDR1 MGHDK, CDR2 SYGVNS. CDR3 loop: CASSAQGSSYEQYF. CDR3 coding DNA: TGTGCCAGCAGTGCACAGGGAAGCTCCTACGAGCAGTACTTC.

The genes are TRBV7-6 and TRBJ1-1, with no clear D. V was trimmed by 1 base and J by 11 bases, leaving 11 bases between them. Germline CDR1 is SGHVS and CDR2 is FNYEAQ. The CDR3 is made up of 12 amino acids. The CDR3 spells CASSLEVKGAFF. DNA for the CDR3: TGTGCCAGCAGCTTAGAAGTCAAAGGGGCTTTCTTT.

The chain joins TRBV20-1 to TRBJ2-7; 10 bases fit TRBD2. V was clipped by 3 bases and J by 3 bases; unmatched bases: 5. From germline, CDR1 is DFQATT and CDR2 SNEGSKA (reference sequence). The CDR3 is 14 residues long. The CDR3 nucleotides are TGCAGTGCTAGTTCCCCTAGCGGGAGCTACGAGCAGTACTTC. It yields the protein CSASSPSGSYEQYF.

The sample holds many counts of this clonotype. The chain links TRBV6-5 to TRBJ1-2, with D unclear. The CDR3 length is 13 residues. Trimming shortened V by 2 bases and J by 6 bases, and 10 bases separated the two germline ends. Germline CDR1 MNHEY, CDR2 SVGAGI. This CDR3 reads CASSYDGPNGYTF. Written as DNA, the CDR3 is TGTGCCAGCAGTTACGACGGCCCTAATGGCTACACCTTC.

This clonotype was recorded only once. The rearrangement uses TRBV7-9 and TRBJ2-5, with 11 bases lining up with TRBD1. J was trimmed by 5 bases and V by 4 bases; bases with no gene match: 6. The CDR3 spans 15 residues. Germline assignment: CDR1 SEHNR and CDR2 FQNEAQ (reference sequence). As DNA, the CDR3 is TGTGCCAGCAGCTCCTGGACAGGGGGCGCGGAGACCCAGTACTTC. This sequence encodes CASSSWTGGAETQYF. The full variable domain, rest sourced from reference TRBV7-9 and TRBJ2-5, is DTGVSQNPRHKITKRGQNVTFRCDPISEHNRLYWYRQTLGQGPEFLTYFQNEAQLEKSRLLSDRFSAERPKGSFSTLEIQRTEQGDSAMYLCASSSWTGGAETQYFGPGTRLLVL.

This clonotype was seen more than once but under ten times. One end of the junction fails to match germline, which may point to a read error. This chain links TRBV7-7 with TRBJ1-3; D is possibly TRBD1 (5 bases). This CDR3 spans 15 amino acids. In germline, CDR1 is SSHAT, CDR2 FNYEAQ (reference sequence). This CDR3 is CASSQGAWSGNTIYF. For the CDR3, the DNA is TGTGCTAGCAGCCAAGGGGCTTGGTCCGGAAACACCATATATTTT.

This clonotype has just a few counts. The chain combines TRBV2 with TRBJ1-1; 8 bases fit TRBD1. The CDR3 spans 13 residues. The V segment lost 4 bases and the J segment 10 bases; nucleotides outside the gene matches: 8. Germline loops: CDR1 SNHLY, CDR2 FYNNEI. In DNA form, the CDR3 reads TGTGCCAGCAGTGGGACAGGGACTTCTCCAGCTTTCTTT. It is translated as CASSGTGTSPAFF.

The gene calls are TRBV20-1 and TRBJ2-7, with 8 bases lining up with TRBD2. Germline V gene lookup returns CDR1 DFQATT and CDR2 SNEGSKA (reference sequence). This CDR3 is built from 14 residues. Trimming removed 6 bases from V and 2 bases from J; junction bases left unmatched: 9. In DNA, the CDR3 is TGCAGTGCGCTTCTAGCGGGTGACACCTACGAGCAGTACTTC. Translated, it gives CSALLAGDTYEQYF.